The 3 T cell receptor beta chains reported below all come from one sample, sequenced in a study of OX40 agonist ivuxolimab in advanced cancers. Sequencing used immunoSEQ multiplex PCR; TCRdb keeps in-frame clones, though not all of them. The sample lists roughly 90,000 clones, approximately 90% seen once, with about 0.35% in the top ten. This specimen consisted of CD4+ or CD8+ T cells sorted from blood, obtained in a trial of the OX40 agonist ivuxolimab. Source of these receptors: an adult with an advanced solid tumor such as melanoma, head and neck, liver or kidney cancer.

V and J are TRBV4-2 and TRBJ2-5, with TRBD2 as a possible D gene (6 bases). Germline-derived CDR1 and CDR2 are LGHNA and YNFKEQ. The CDR3 loop spans 13 amino acids. V was pared by 1 base and J by 5 bases, with 8 bases between. CDR3 residues: CASSQAGVETQYF. In DNA, the CDR3 is TGTGCCAGCAGCCAAGCGGGAGTTGAGACCCAGTACTTC.

Comments on this clone: Other DNA sequences from this sample encode an identical CDR3 as well. This chain joins TRBV5-1 and TRBJ2-3; no reliable D call. Germline lookup yields CDR1 SGHRS and CDR2 YFSETQ. The CDR3 has 12 residues. With 0 bases removed from V and 5 bases from J, the gap between germline ends came to 4 bases. Written as DNA, the CDR3 is TGCGCCAGCAGCTTGGTGCTAGATACGCAGTATTTT. As protein: CASSLVLDTQYF. The full variable domain, in which reference TRBV5-1 and TRBJ2-3 provide the parts outside the CDR3, is KAGVTQTPRYLIKTRGQQVTLSCSPISGHRSVSWYQQTPGQGLQFLFEYFSETQRNKGNFPGRFSGRQFSNSRSEMNVSTLELGDSALYLCASSLVLDTQYFGPGTRLTVL.

This chain links TRBV7-2 with TRBJ2-2; the match to TRBD1 covers 7 bases. Germline CDR1 and CDR2: SGHTA and FQGNSA. Losses at the gene ends were 6 bases for V and 2 bases for J; bases not matched to a gene: 6. This CDR3 region has 15 residues. Here the CDR3 DNA reads TGTGCCAGCAGGCCCGGGACAGCAAACACCGGGGAGCTGTTTTTT. Amino acids: CASRPGTANTGELFF.